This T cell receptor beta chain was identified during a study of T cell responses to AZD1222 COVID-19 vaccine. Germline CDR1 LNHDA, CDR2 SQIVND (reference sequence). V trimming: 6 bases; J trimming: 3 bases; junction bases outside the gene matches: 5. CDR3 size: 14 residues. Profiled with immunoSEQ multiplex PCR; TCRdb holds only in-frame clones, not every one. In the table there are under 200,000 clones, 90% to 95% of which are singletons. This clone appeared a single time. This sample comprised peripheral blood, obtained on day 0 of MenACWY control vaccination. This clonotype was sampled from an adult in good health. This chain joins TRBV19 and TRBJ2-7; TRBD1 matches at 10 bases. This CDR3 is CASRKTGGSYEQYF. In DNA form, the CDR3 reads TGTGCCAGTAGGAAGACAGGGGGCAGCTACGAGCAGTACTTC.